These T cell receptor beta chains were read from a single sample in a study of OX40 agonist ivuxolimab in advanced cancers. The data were produced by immunoSEQ multiplex PCR, yet TCRdb's version contains in-frame clones alone and is incomplete. Of about 77,000 clones listed, approximately 83% were seen once; the top ten hold roughly 0.66%. The source material was CD4+ or CD8+ T cells sorted from blood, sampled in a trial of the OX40 agonist ivuxolimab. These receptors all stem from an adult with an advanced solid tumor such as melanoma, head and neck, liver or kidney cancer. CDR3s include the opening cysteine and the closing phenylalanine or tryptophan. D genes are given only for firm matches. Size values are once, few and many counts, or a class for expanded clones, and some rows have none.

j_gene	v_gene	abundance	d_gene	CDR3nt	CDR3aa
TRBJ1-2	TRBV5-1	few	NA	TGCGCCAGCAGCACCCACACCTCTGGCTACACCTTC	CASSTHTSGYTF
TRBJ1-2	TRBV4-2	NA	NA	TGTGCCAGCAGCAAGGGAACGGATGGCTACACCTTC	CASSKGTDGYTF
TRBJ1-2	TRBV6-5	NA	NA	TGTGCCAGCAGTTACTCGAGATCAGGTCGAAGCTATGGCTACACCTTC	CASSYSRSGRSYGYTF
TRBJ1-1	TRBV7-3	NA	NA	TGTGCCAGCAGCCACCGGGGTTCGGACACTGAAGCTTTCTTT	CASSHRGSDTEAFF
TRBJ1-3	TRBV2	once	NA	TGTGCCAGTGGACAGAGCTCTGGAAACACCATATATTTT	CASGQSSGNTIYF
TRBJ2-2	TRBV12-2	NA	NA	TGTGCCAGCAGGGACCAAAAAAACACCGGGGAGCTGTTTTTT	CASRDQKNTGELFF
TRBJ1-5	TRBV9	few	NA	TGTGCCAGCAGCCCTGTTGGACACGAGGGTCAGCCCCAGCATTTT	CASSPVGHEGQPQHF
TRBJ1-4	TRBV19	few	TRBD1	TGTGCCAGTAGTAGTACTCAGGGGGCGAATGAAAAACTGTTTTTT	CASSSTQGANEKLFF
TRBJ2-3	TRBV7-2	NA	NA	TGTGCCAGCAGCCCCCGGAGGACAGATACGCAGTATTTT	CASSPRRTDTQYF
TRBJ1-2	TRBV30	NA	NA	TGTGCCTGGACAAGCCTTGACACCGTAGGTTTTCTGCAGGGCTACACCTTC	CAWTSLDTVGFLQGYTF
TRBJ1-1	TRBV4-1	once	TRBD1	TGCGCCAGCAGCCAAACGGGGACAGAAACCTTT	CASSQTGTETF
TRBJ1-5	TRBV6-6	NA	TRBD1	TGTGCCAGCAGTAAGGACAGGGCGGGCAATCAGCCCCAGCATTTT	CASSKDRAGNQPQHF
TRBJ1-5	TRBV19	NA	NA	TGTGCCAGTAGTCTTCCTTTGGGGGGGGCGCGTCAGCCCCAGCATTTT	CASSLPLGGARQPQHF
TRBJ1-5	TRBV6-6	NA	NA	TGTGCCAGCAGTTACTCGGGCAGAGCTAATCAGCCCCAGCATTTT	CASSYSGRANQPQHF
TRBJ2-5	TRBV2	once	NA	TGTGCCAGCAGTGAAGGTATTGGGGAGACCCAGTACTTC	CASSEGIGETQYF
TRBJ1-2	TRBV19	NA	NA	TGTGCCAGTAGTACCCTGGAGGGCAGGGTCTATGGCTACACCTTC	CASSTLEGRVYGYTF
TRBJ1-1	TRBV28	NA	TRBD1	TGTGCCAGCAGCTCCGGACAGGGGTACACTGAAGCTTTCTTT	CASSSGQGYTEAFF
TRBJ2-1	TRBV10-3	few	TRBD2	TGTGCCATCAGTGAGTCTACTAGCGGGGGGAACAATGAGCAGTTCTTC	CAISESTSGGNNEQFF
TRBJ2-5	TRBV7-2	NA	NA	TGTGCCAGCAGCTTAGTCCGGACGGGGTGGGAGACCCAGTACTTC	CASSLVRTGWETQYF
TRBJ1-1	TRBV5-4	NA	NA	TGTGCCAGCAGCCCTGGTCGGGCAGGGCTGAACACTGAAGCTTTCTTT	CASSPGRAGLNTEAFF
TRBJ2-7	TRBV7-8	NA	TRBD1	TGTGCCAGCAGCTCCCGGCGGGGGGACAGGGGGGACGAGCAGTACTTC	CASSSRRGDRGDEQYF
TRBJ2-2	TRBV4-1	NA	TRBD1	TGCGCCAGCAGCCTGGGACAGTCCGCCGGGGAGCTGTTTTTT	CASSLGQSAGELFF
TRBJ1-2	TRBV11-2	NA	NA	TGTGCCAGCAGCCTAGGGGCCTATGGCTACACCTTC	CASSLGAYGYTF
TRBJ1-6	TRBV30	few	NA	TGTGCCTGGAGTGTGACCGCGGGATCACCCCTCCACTTT	CAWSVTAGSPLHF
TRBJ2-7	TRBV21-1	few	NA	TGTGCCAGCAGCGCCCGGGACAGGGTCAACGAGCAGTACTTC	CASSARDRVNEQYF
TRBJ2-3	TRBV2	few	TRBD2	TGTGCCACCAAAGCGGGGGCCACAGATACGCAGTATTTT	CATKAGATDTQYF
TRBJ1-5	TRBV5-1	NA	TRBD1	TGCGCCAGCAGCCCTCTGGGGACAGGGGGTTGGCACTTT	CASSPLGTGGWHF
TRBJ1-4	TRBV5-1	NA	NA	TGCGCCAGCAGCTTTGGAATCAGGACTAATGAAAAACTGTTTTTT	CASSFGIRTNEKLFF
TRBJ2-4	TRBV18	NA	NA	TGTGCCAGCTCACCTGGGACGGTAGCCAAAAACATTCAGTACTTC	CASSPGTVAKNIQYF
TRBJ2-5	TRBV2	NA	NA	TGTGCCAGCAGTGAAGCTAGCGGCTCAGGGGGAGAGACCCAGTACTTC	CASSEASGSGGETQYF
TRBJ2-7	TRBV5-1	NA	NA	TGCGCCAGCAGCCCTCGGACGGGAGTCTCCTACGAGCAGTACTTC	CASSPRTGVSYEQYF
TRBJ1-2	TRBV19	NA	NA	TGTGCCAGTAGTATCCTTGAAAGGGGAGGCGGCTACACCTTC	CASSILERGGGYTF
TRBJ2-7	TRBV6-1	NA	TRBD1	TGTGCCAGCAGTACCCCGGGACAGGGCTACGAGCAGTACTTC	CASSTPGQGYEQYF
TRBJ2-1	TRBV7-3	NA	NA	TGTGCCAGCAGCCCCGACCGACAGTCCACCTACAATGAGCAGTTCTTC	CASSPDRQSTYNEQFF
TRBJ1-4	TRBV5-6	NA	TRBD1	TGTGCCAGCAGCTTGGGACAGGGGAGGGAAAAACTGTTTTTT	CASSLGQGREKLFF
TRBJ1-2	TRBV7-2	once	NA	TGTGCCAGCAGCTTAGGGGGGCAGGTCTATGGCTACACCTTC	CASSLGGQVYGYTF
TRBJ2-2	TRBV5-1	NA	TRBD1	TGCGCCAGCAGCTTGGCACAGCAGGGGGCGAGCACCGGGGAGCTGTTTTTT	CASSLAQQGASTGELFF
TRBJ1-1	TRBV6-5	NA	TRBD1	TGTGCCAGCAGGCTTGGGACAGACGACACTGAAGCTTTCTTT	CASRLGTDDTEAFF
TRBJ2-3	TRBV14	NA	NA	TGTGCCAGCAGCCTCAGATCAGGGGGGTATAGCACAGATACGCAGTATTTT	CASSLRSGGYSTDTQYF
TRBJ1-4	TRBV10-3	many	NA	TGTGCCATCGCTCCTAATTTTGAAAAACTGTTTTTT	CAIAPNFEKLFF
TRBJ2-7	TRBV6-6	NA	NA	TGTGCCAGCAGTTACACGGGGCAGGGGCGGTACGAGCAGTACTTC	CASSYTGQGRYEQYF
TRBJ1-5	TRBV15	NA	NA	TGTGCCACCAGCCCGGGGAGCATGGGAGATCAGCCCCAGCATTTT	CATSPGSMGDQPQHF
TRBJ2-7	TRBV30	NA	NA	TGTGCCTGGAGTGTTAGGGGGGTCTACGAGCAGTACTTC	CAWSVRGVYEQYF
TRBJ2-4	TRBV4-3	NA	NA	TGCGCCAGCAGCCAAGAACCCCGCTCGAACATTCAGTACTTC	CASSQEPRSNIQYF
TRBJ2-3	TRBV7-3	NA	TRBD2	TGTGCCAGCAGCGTGGGCAGCGGGGGGGCCCGAACGCAGTATTTT	CASSVGSGGARTQYF
TRBJ2-7	TRBV2	NA	TRBD1	TGTGCCAGCAGACGAAACCCCGGGACAGGGGAATGGTCCTACGAGCAGTACTTC	CASRRNPGTGEWSYEQYF
TRBJ1-4	TRBV10-3	NA	NA	TGTGCCATGCGACAGTCCGTGGAGGAAAAACTGTTTTTT	CAMRQSVEEKLFF
TRBJ2-2	TRBV6-1	NA	NA	TGTGCCAGCAGTGAAGGCCCAGGGAACACCGGGGAGCTGTTTTTT	CASSEGPGNTGELFF
TRBJ1-4	TRBV5-4	NA	NA	TGTGCCAGCAGCCCGGGAGGTAGTAGGGCTGAGGAAAAACTGTTTTTT	CASSPGGSRAEEKLFF
TRBJ1-2	TRBV4-1	few	NA	TGCGCCAGCAGCCAAGATGTGACGAGGGAGGACTATGGCTACACCTTC	CASSQDVTREDYGYTF
TRBJ1-2	TRBV10-3	NA	NA	TGTGCCATCAGTGAGTCCGAGGTTTTCAGTGGCTACACCTTC	CAISESEVFSGYTF